This T cell receptor (beta chain) is from a study of shared clonotypes between healthy human individuals. Profiled with immunoSEQ multiplex PCR; TCRdb holds only in-frame clones, not every one. The sample yields over a million clones, approximately 97% seen once. CDR3 length: 14 amino acids. Germline V lookup: CDR1 KGHSH, CDR2 LQKENI. With 6 bases removed from V and 1 base from J, the gap between germline ends came to 10 bases. This clonotype was obtained from a man younger than 45 in good health. What was sequenced was naive CD4+ T cells sorted from blood. Subset noted: CD45RA+ positively selected. The rearrangement links TRBV18 to TRBJ1-5, with D possibly being TRBD1 (6 bases). The CDR3 DNA is TGTGCCAGCTCTTACAGGGAAAGCAATCAGCCCCAGCATTTT. Encoded protein: CASSYRESNQPQHF.